Below, one TCR beta chain is given with its context. This CDR3 is built from 19 residues. V trimming: 1 base; J trimming: 0 bases; junction bases outside the gene matches: 9. CDR1 and CDR2 (germline): LNHDA, SQIVND (reference sequence). Only in-frame clones appear in the TCRdb table, and some are missing; sequencing was by immunoSEQ multiplex PCR. The table shows some 180,000 clones, with around 85% occurring only once. The sample originates from a study of blood T cell repertoires in COVID-19. The clonotype was recovered from a man between 65 and 85 years old with active or convalescent COVID-19. The source material was peripheral blood. The chain employs TRBV19 and TRBJ2-6; TRBD2 agrees at 7 bases. The DNA of the CDR3 is TGTGCCAGTAGTATAGTCTGGGAGGGGTCAAGCTCTGGGGCCAACGTCCTGACTTTC. Translation gives CASSIVWEGSSSGANVLTF.